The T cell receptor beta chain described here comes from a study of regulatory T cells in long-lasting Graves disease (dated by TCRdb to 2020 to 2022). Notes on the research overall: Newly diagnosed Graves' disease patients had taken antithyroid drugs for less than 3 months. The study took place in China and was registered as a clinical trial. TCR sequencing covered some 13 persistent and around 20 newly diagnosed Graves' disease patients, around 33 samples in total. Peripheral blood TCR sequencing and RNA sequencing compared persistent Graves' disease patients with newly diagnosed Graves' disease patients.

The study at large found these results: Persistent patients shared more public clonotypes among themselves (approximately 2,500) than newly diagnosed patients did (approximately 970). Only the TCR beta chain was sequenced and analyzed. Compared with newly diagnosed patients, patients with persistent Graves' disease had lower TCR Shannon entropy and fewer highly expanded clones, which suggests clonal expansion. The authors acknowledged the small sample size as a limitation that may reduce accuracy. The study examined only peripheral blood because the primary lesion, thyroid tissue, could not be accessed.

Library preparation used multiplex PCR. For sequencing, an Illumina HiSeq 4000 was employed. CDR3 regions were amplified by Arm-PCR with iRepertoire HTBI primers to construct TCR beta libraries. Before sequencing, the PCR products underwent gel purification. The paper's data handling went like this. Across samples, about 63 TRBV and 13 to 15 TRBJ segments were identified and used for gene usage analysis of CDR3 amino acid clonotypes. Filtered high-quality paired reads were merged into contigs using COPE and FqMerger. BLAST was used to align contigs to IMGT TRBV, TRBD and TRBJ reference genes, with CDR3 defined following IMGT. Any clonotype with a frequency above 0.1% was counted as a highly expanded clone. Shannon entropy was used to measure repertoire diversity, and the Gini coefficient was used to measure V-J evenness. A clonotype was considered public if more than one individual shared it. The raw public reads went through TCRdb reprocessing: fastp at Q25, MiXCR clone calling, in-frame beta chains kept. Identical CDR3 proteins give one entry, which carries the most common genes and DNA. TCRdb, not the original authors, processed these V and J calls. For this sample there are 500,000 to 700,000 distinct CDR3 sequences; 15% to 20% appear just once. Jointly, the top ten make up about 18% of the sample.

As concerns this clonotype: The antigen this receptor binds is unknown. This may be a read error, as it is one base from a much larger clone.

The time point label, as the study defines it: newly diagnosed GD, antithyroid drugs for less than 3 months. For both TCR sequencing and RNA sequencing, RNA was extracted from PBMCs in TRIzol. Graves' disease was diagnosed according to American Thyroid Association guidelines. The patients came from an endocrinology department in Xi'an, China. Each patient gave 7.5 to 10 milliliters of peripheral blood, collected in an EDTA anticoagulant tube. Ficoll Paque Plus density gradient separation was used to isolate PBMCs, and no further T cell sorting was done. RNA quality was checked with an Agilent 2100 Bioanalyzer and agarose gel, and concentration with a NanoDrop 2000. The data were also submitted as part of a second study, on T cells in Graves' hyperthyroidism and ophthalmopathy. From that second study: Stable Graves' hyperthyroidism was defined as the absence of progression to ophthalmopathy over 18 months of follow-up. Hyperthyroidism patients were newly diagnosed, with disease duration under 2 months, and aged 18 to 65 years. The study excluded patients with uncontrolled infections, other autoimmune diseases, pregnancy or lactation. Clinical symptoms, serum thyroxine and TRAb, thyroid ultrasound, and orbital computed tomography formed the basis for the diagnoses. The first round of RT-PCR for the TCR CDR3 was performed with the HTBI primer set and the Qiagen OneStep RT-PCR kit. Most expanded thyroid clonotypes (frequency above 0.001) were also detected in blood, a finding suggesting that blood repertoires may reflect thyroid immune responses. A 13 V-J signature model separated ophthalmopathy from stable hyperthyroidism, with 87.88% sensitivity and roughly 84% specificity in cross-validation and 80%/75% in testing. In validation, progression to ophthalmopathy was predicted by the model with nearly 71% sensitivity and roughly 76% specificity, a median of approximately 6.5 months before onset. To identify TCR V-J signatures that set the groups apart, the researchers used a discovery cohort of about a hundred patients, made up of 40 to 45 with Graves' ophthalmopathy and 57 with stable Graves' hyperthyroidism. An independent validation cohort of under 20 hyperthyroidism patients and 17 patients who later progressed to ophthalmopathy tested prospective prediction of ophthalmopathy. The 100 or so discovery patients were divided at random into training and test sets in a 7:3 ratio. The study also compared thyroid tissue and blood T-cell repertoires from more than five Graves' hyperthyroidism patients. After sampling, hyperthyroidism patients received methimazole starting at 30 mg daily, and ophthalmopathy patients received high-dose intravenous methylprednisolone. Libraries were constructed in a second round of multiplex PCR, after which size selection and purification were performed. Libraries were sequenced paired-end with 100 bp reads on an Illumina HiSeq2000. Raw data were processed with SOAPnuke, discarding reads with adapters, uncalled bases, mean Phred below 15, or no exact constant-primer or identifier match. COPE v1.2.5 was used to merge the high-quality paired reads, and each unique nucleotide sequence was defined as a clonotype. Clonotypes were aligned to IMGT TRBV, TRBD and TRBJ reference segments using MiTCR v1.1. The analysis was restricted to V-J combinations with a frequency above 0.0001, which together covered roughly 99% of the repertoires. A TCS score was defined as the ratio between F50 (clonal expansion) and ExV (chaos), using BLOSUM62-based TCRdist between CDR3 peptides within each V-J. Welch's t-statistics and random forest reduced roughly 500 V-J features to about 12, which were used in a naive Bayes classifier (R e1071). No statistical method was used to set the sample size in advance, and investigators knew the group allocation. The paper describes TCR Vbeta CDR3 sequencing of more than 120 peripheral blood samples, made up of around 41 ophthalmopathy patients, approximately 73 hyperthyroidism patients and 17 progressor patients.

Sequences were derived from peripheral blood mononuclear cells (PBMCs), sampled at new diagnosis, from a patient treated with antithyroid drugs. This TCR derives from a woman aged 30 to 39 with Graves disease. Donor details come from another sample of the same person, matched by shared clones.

The nucleotides are TGTGCCACCGAAGGACCAGCGGGAGCGGATACGCAGTATTTT. Its protein product is CATEGPAGADTQYF. The V and J segments used are TRBV6-1 and TRBJ2-3; TRBD2 lines up with 8 middle nucleotides. The cysteine opens and the phenylalanine closes a CDR3 of 14 amino acids. The sequence is cut down to CDR3 DNA, 42 bases in frame from base 1. Here V drops 10 bases and J drops 6 bases, and the junction holds 12 bases not matched to any gene. The germline V gene yields MNHNS for CDR1 and SASEGT for CDR2.